Below are 11 T cell receptor beta chains sequenced from a single sample in a study of CD8+ T cells in alopecia areata. Following extraction, RNA underwent reverse transcription to cDNA, which served as the sequencing template. Profiling relied on immunoSEQ multiplex PCR, and the TCRdb table lists in-frame clones only, not all of them. The table records 90,000 to 120,000 clones, 55% to 60% of them present only once. Source material: NKG2D-low CD8+ T cells sorted from blood. These receptors were obtained from a human donor with alopecia areata.

This chain links TRBV4-1 with TRBJ2-5; D might be TRBD2 (6 bases). Germline CDR1 reads MGHRA; CDR2 reads YSYEKL. Trimming left V 1 base short and J 4 bases short, with 13 bases between. CDR3 length: 15 residues. The CDR3 reads CASSQVVADRETQYF. DNA of the CDR3: TGCGCCAGCAGCCAAGTCGTAGCGGACCGAGAGACCCAGTACTTC.

The gene calls are TRBV29-1 and TRBJ2-7; perhaps TRBD1 as D (6 bases). V gave up 5 bases and J gave up 6 bases, with 20 bases separating them. The CDR3 runs to 14 residues. Germline-derived CDR1 and CDR2 are SQVTM and ANQGSEA. CDR3 sequence reads: CSVSIGTLVVEQYF. The CDR3 nucleotides are TGCAGCGTTTCTATCGGGACACTCGTCGTCGAGCAGTACTTC.

V gene TRBV6-6 combines with J gene TRBJ2-4, with 13 bases matching TRBD2. CDR3 length: 15 residues. The trim removed 2 bases at V and 15 bases at J, leaving 10 bases unmatched. Germline CDR1 and CDR2: MNHNY and SVGAGI (reference sequence). In DNA, the CDR3 is TGTGCCAGCAGTTACACCAAAGGACTAGCGGGAGAATTGTACTTC. Its protein product is CASSYTKGLAGELYF.

This clone has a handful of counts. The rearrangement links TRBV11-2 to TRBJ2-5, with 7 bases lining up with TRBD2. J gave up 5 bases and V 5 bases, and 11 bases lay outside the gene matches. CDR1 SGHAT and CDR2 FQNNGV come from the germline V gene. The CDR3 length is 15 residues. The CDR3 bases are TGTGCCAGCAGCCTCGGGGAGGGGTTCGTGGAGACCCAGTACTTC. This sequence encodes CASSLGEGFVETQYF.

This clone showed up just a few times. This chain joins TRBV19 and TRBJ2-1; the match to TRBD2 covers 9 bases. Germline V gene sequence: CDR1 LNHDA, CDR2 SQIVND (reference sequence). CDR3 length: 15 residues. J lost 1 base, V lost 5 bases, and 3 bases had no gene match. The CDR3 sequence is CASSQTSGSYNEQFF. DNA for the CDR3: TGTGCCAGTAGTCAGACTAGCGGTTCCTACAATGAGCAGTTCTTC.

The gene calls are TRBV5-1 and TRBJ2-1; D is possibly TRBD2 (6 bases). CDR1 is SGHRS, CDR2 YFSETQ, per germline. The CDR3 contains 14 residues. V was clipped by 4 bases and J by 5 bases, with 13 bases between them. The CDR3: CASSPASAHNEQFF. The DNA of the CDR3 is TGCGCCAGCAGCCCAGCTAGCGCCCACAATGAGCAGTTCTTC.

This chain links TRBV6-1 with TRBJ1-1; D is ambiguous. The CDR3 runs to 12 residues. Germline V gives CDR1 MNHNS, CDR2 SASEGT. V was pared by 6 bases and J by 7 bases, with 12 bases between. The CDR3, as DNA: TGTGCCAGCAGCACCCCCCGGATTGAAGCTTTCTTT. Translation: CASSTPRIEAFF.

This chain joins TRBV7-8 and TRBJ2-1, with D possibly matching TRBD2 (5 bases). The CDR3 is made up of 16 amino acids. Per the germline V gene, CDR1 is SGHVS and CDR2 is FQNEAQ. V lost 1 base, J lost 0 bases, and 10 bases lay in between. The CDR3 DNA reads TGTGCCAGCAGCTTAGTTCCGGGGAGCTCCTACAATGAGCAGTTCTTC. It codes for CASSLVPGSSYNEQFF. Full variable domain (rest looked up from reference TRBV7-8 and TRBJ2-1): GAGVSQSPRYKVAKRGQDVALRCDPISGHVSLFWYQQALGQGPEFLTYFQNEAQLDKSGLPSDRFFAERPEGSVSTLKIQRTQQEDSAVYLCASSLVPGSSYNEQFFGPGTRLTVL.

V usage is TRBV28 and J usage is TRBJ2-7; no reliable D call. The CDR3 runs to 13 residues. Trimming took off 2 bases at V and 4 bases at J, with 9 bases between the two ends. CDR1 and CDR2 from the germline V gene are MDHEN and SYDVKM. The CDR3 here is CASSLGSSYEQYF. CDR3 bases: TGTGCCAGCAGTTTAGGTAGTAGTTACGAGCAGTACTTC.

The chain uses TRBV4-1 and TRBJ1-2, with D perhaps matching TRBD1 (6 bases). The CDR3 length is 16 residues. Trimming took off 2 bases at V and 4 bases at J, with 17 bases between the two ends. Germline CDR1 reads MGHRA; CDR2 reads YSYEKL. The CDR3, as DNA: TGCGCCAGCAGCCAAAAGGGAGCAACAGGGAGCTATGGCTACACCTTC. Translated: CASSQKGATGSYGYTF.

This clone came up a few times. The genes are TRBV14 and TRBJ2-4; 8 nucleotides align to TRBD2. This CDR3 has 17 residues. The germline gives CDR1 SGHDN, CDR2 FVKESK. V gave up 0 bases and J gave up 3 bases; unmatched junction bases: 7. Here the CDR3 DNA reads TGTGCCAGCAGCCAAGATCATGTACTAGCGGTCAAAAACATTCAGTACTTC. Translation: CASSQDHVLAVKNIQYF.